These 16 T cell receptor beta chains share one sample of origin, sequenced in a study of shared clonotypes between healthy human individuals (dated by TCRdb to about 2020). CD8 naive samples were CD45RO-negative cells positively selected for CCR7, giving a CD45RA+CCR7+ population that excluded TemRA cells. The library was built by means of the immunoSEQ multiplex PCR assay. TCRdb holds this immuneACCESS table with in-frame rearrangements only. Some clones are missing; in checked studies, unresolved V genes explain under half, and the rest has no known cause. Within this sample are about 2 million clones, with about 95% of them counted one time only. The ten largest clones represent more than 0.95% of the sample. The sequencing sample was made of naive CD8+ T cells sorted from blood. Interpreted using the paper, the cell subset or site label stands for: CD45RA+CCR7+. The receptors stem from a man aged 18 to 30 in good health.

This rearrangement joins TRBV30 to TRBJ2-3, with 11 bases fitting TRBD2. This CDR3 contains 15 residues. Germline V gives CDR1 GTSNPN, CDR2 SVGIG (reference sequence). V was pared by 0 bases and J by 2 bases, with 1 base of the junction left unmatched. The CDR3 DNA reads TGTGCCTGGAGTGTACTAGCGGGGGCCACAGATACGCAGTATTTT. Its translation: CAWSVLAGATDTQYF.

This clone is a singleton in its sample. The CDR3 spells CARSHGLPREQYF. As DNA, the CDR3 is TGTGCCAGAAGCCACGGACTACCTCGCGAGCAGTACTTC. This sequence joins TRBV5-3 and TRBJ2-7, with D possibly TRBD2 on 6 matching bases. TRBV5-3 is known as an ORF, though its function is uncertain. Trimming removed 4 bases from V and 6 bases from J, with 14 bases in between. The CDR3 sequence is 13 residues long.

The chain has TRBV30 and TRBJ1-4; D not resolved. V gave up 1 base and J gave up 7 bases, with 10 bases separating them. The CDR3 contains 13 residues. Germline CDR1 is GTSNPN and CDR2 is SVGIG (reference sequence). DNA of the CDR3: TGTGCCTGGAGTGGAGTGGGGAGTGAAAAACTGTTTTTT. Amino acids: CAWSGVGSEKLFF.

The chain uses TRBV4-2 and TRBJ2-7, with 9 bases fitting TRBD1. This CDR3 has 17 residues. Germline CDR1 LGHNA, CDR2 YNFKEQ. Germline trimming cut 0 bases from V and 8 bases from J; bases unmatched to any gene: 14. In nucleotides, the CDR3 is TGTGCCAGCAGCCAAGACTTCCCACCGGGACAGGGTAGGAAGCAGTACTTC. Its translation: CASSQDFPPGQGRKQYF.

The chain combines TRBV6-5 with TRBJ2-7, with D maybe TRBD1 (6 bases). Germline V lookup: CDR1 MNHEY, CDR2 SVGAGI. Trimming removed 5 bases at V and 0 bases at J, with 11 bases between. CDR3 length equals 14 residues. CDR3 sequence (DNA): TGTGCCAGCAGTATGGACAGAGGCTCCTACGAGCAGTACTTC. Amino acids: CASSMDRGSYEQYF.

As to this clone: Other DNA sequences within the sample encode an identical CDR3. The rearrangement joins TRBV11-2 to TRBJ2-7; no definite D call. The V end was cut by 2 bases, the J end by 0 bases, with 5 bases between. This CDR3 has 13 amino acids. Germline values: CDR1 SGHAT, CDR2 FQNNGV. The DNA for the CDR3 is TGTGCCAGCAGCTTATTAGGCTCCTACGAGCAGTACTTC. It codes for CASSLLGSYEQYF.

V gene TRBV13 combines with J gene TRBJ2-5, with D unclear. The length of the CDR3 is 13 residues. Trimming removed 0 bases at V and 4 bases at J, with 6 bases between. Germline lookup yields CDR1 PRHDT and CDR2 FYEKMQ (reference sequence). The CDR3 sequence is CASSLGAIETQYF. CDR3 nucleotides: TGTGCCAGCAGCTTAGGCGCCATAGAGACCCAGTACTTC.

The V gene is TRBV11-2, the J gene TRBJ2-5; D possibly corresponds to TRBD2 (5 bases). Germline values: CDR1 SGHAT, CDR2 FQNNGV. Trimming left V 3 bases short and J 5 bases short, with 7 bases between. The CDR3 has 12 residues. In DNA form, the CDR3 reads TGTGCCAGCAGCTTGACGGGGGAGACCCAGTACTTC. Its translation: CASSLTGETQYF.

The genes are TRBV27 and TRBJ2-3; 9 nucleotides align to TRBD2. Germline assignment: CDR1 MNHEY and CDR2 SMNVEV (reference sequence). V lost 2 bases, J lost 0 bases, and 3 bases stayed unmatched. This CDR3 comprises 16 residues. CDR3 in amino acids: CASSLGTSSSTDTQYF. In DNA, the CDR3 is TGTGCCAGCAGTTTAGGGACTAGCTCCAGCACAGATACGCAGTATTTT.

V usage is TRBV2 and J usage is TRBJ1-3, with unresolved D. Deletions cut 2 bases from V and 1 base from J, with 9 bases between. Per the germline V gene, CDR1 is SNHLY and CDR2 is FYNNEI. The CDR3 totals 15 residues. The CDR3 nucleotides are TGTGCCAGCAGTGAAAAGGCGCCTTCTGGAAACACCATATATTTT. This encodes CASSEKAPSGNTIYF.

This clone has just a few counts. The rearrangement uses TRBV7-9 and TRBJ1-1, with D tentatively TRBD1 (6 bases). The CDR3 has 12 residues. Trimming removed 10 bases from V and 3 bases from J, with 12 bases in between. Germline values: CDR1 SEHNR, CDR2 FQNEAQ (reference sequence). The CDR3 bases are TGTGCCACTTTAGGGGGTTACACTGAAGCTTTCTTT. This sequence encodes CATLGGYTEAFF. The whole variable domain, filled in from reference TRBV7-9 and TRBJ1-1, reads DTGVSQNPRHKITKRGQNVTFRCDPISEHNRLYWYRQTLGQGPEFLTYFQNEAQLEKSRLLSDRFSAERPKGSFSTLEIQRTEQGDSAMYLCATLGGYTEAFFGQGTRLTVV.

V usage is TRBV7-9 and J usage is TRBJ2-5, with D hard to call. CDR1 and CDR2 from the germline V gene are SEHNR and FQNEAQ (reference sequence). V lost 3 bases to trimming and J lost 2 bases, with 7 bases between them. The CDR3 is 13 residues long. The CDR3 coding sequence is TGTGCCAGCAGCTTGACGGATCAAGAGACCCAGTACTTC. The encoded protein is CASSLTDQETQYF.

The CDR3: CAISETREETQYF. The DNA for the CDR3 is TGTGCCATCAGTGAGACAAGGGAAGAGACCCAGTACTTC. The chain uses TRBV10-3 and TRBJ2-5; D is undetermined. The germline V gene has CDR1 ENHRY and CDR2 SYGVKD. This CDR3 spans 13 amino acids. Trimming took 2 bases from V and 3 from J, leaving 7 bases between them.

The chain couples TRBV19 to TRBJ2-7; no clear D. The V end lost 5 bases, the J end lost 0 bases, and 8 bases lay between the germline ends. CDR1 LNHDA and CDR2 SQIVND come from the germline V gene (reference sequence). There are 13 residues in the CDR3. DNA of the CDR3: TGTGCCAGTAGTGTCTCCCACTCCTACGAGCAGTACTTC. This encodes CASSVSHSYEQYF. Full variable domain (missing parts from reference TRBV19 and TRBJ2-7): DGGITQSPKYLFRKEGQNVTLSCEQNLNHDAMYWYRQDPGQGLRLIYYSQIVNDFQKGDIAEGYSVSREKKESFPLTVTSAQKNPTAFYLCASSVSHSYEQYFGPGTRLTVT.

The J gene is TRBJ1-2, the V gene TRBV4-1, with D possibly matching TRBD1 (5 bases). Germline assignment: CDR1 MGHRA and CDR2 YSYEKL. The CDR3 totals 16 residues. V gave up 0 bases and J gave up 0 bases, with 11 bases separating them. CDR3 in DNA: TGCGCCAGCAGCCAAGAAGGGGTGGAAGCTAACTATGGCTACACCTTC. This gives the protein CASSQEGVEANYGYTF.

The CDR3 reads CASSLDGFMNTEAFF. In DNA form, the CDR3 reads TGTGCCAGCAGCTTGGACGGATTCATGAACACTGAAGCTTTCTTT. This sequence joins TRBV5-5 and TRBJ1-1; D remains ambiguous. Trimming cost V 0 bases and J 0 bases, with 9 bases left between them. The CDR3 spans 15 residues. Germline CDR1 and CDR2: SGHKS and YYEKEE (reference sequence).